This T cell receptor (beta chain) came from a study of blood T cell repertoires in COVID-19. Study-wide context: Donors in the United States, Italy and Spain gave samples during acute or convalescent COVID-19.

Authors' analysis steps: From reference gene primer amplification, estimates of nucleated cell counts were derived. The method was immunoSEQ multiplex PCR; TCRdb's version includes in-frame clones alone and lacks a portion of them. That table is the source of V, J and clone size, and D and trimming were worked out from the DNA. The profile shows some 450,000 clones, around 90% of them singletons. The origin of this receptor is a man between 18 and 35 years old with COVID-19, enrolled during active disease. Sequencing was done on a sample of peripheral blood.

DNA of the CDR3: TGTGCCAGCAGCTTAGCGTTGGACAGGGTAGGCGGCAATGAGCAGTTCTTC. This translates into CASSLALDRVGGNEQFF. V usage is TRBV11-2 and J usage is TRBJ2-1, with TRBD1 identical over 8 bases. V was pared by 1 base and J by 6 bases, with 11 bases of the junction left unmatched. The CDR3 loop spans 17 amino acids. Per the germline V gene, CDR1 is SGHAT and CDR2 is FQNNGV.